These T cell receptor beta chains were read from a single sample in a study of blood T cell repertoires in COVID-19. The repertoire was sequenced with immunoSEQ multiplex PCR; TCRdb's copy has only in-frame clones and lacks some. This sample has some 180,000 clones, with 65% to 80% found just once. Sequences were obtained from PBMCs or T cells enriched from blood (not recorded which). The receptor source for this set is a woman between 65 and 79 years old in a cohort exposed to, infected with or recovered from COVID-19 (not recorded which). CDR3s include the opening cysteine and the closing phenylalanine or tryptophan. Fields, in order: J gene, clone size, V gene, D gene, CDR3 DNA, CDR3 protein. The D gene is left open where the match is weak. The listing skips clone size in some rows; elsewhere it reads once, few, many or a size class.

TRBJ2-7 NA TRBV3-1/TRBV3-2 TRBD2 TGTGCCAGCAGCGAGGGTCTAGCGGGGGCCTCCTACGAGCAGTACTTC CASSEGLAGASYEQYF
TRBJ2-7 NA TRBV12-5 NA TGTGCTAGTGGTTCAACAGGGTTGGTGCTCGAGCAGTACTTC CASGSTGLVLEQYF
TRBJ1-3 NA TRBV20-1 NA TGCAGTGCGAGTCCGCCGGGCAGGACCGAGGGCAGTTACTCTGGAAACACCATATATTTT CSASPPGRTEGSYSGNTIYF
TRBJ1-3 NA TRBV5-1 NA TGCGCCAGCAGCAGAGGACAGCTCTCTGGAAACACCATATATTTT CASSRGQLSGNTIYF
TRBJ2-4 NA TRBV28 TRBD1 TGTGCCAGCAGGCTCGGGACAGGGGACCCTATTCAGTACTTC CASRLGTGDPIQYF
TRBJ2-2 NA TRBV28 TRBD2 TGTGCCAGCAGTTTGACTTGGTCGGGGGGTAACACCGGGGAGCTGTTTTTT CASSLTWSGGNTGELFF
TRBJ2-7 NA TRBV7-9 NA TGTGCCAGCAGCCTTGGGGGAGGCTCCTACGAGCAGTACTTC CASSLGGGSYEQYF
TRBJ2-4 NA TRBV19 NA TGTGCCAGTAGTATGGAGGACCGACGTTACGGCAAAAACATTCAGTACTTC CASSMEDRRYGKNIQYF
TRBJ2-2 NA TRBV11-3 NA TGTGCCAGCAGCTTACCGGGGACCGGGGAGCTGTTTTTT CASSLPGTGELFF
TRBJ1-2 NA TRBV9 TRBD1 TGTGCCAGCAGCGTCGATCCGGGACAGAACTCCTATGGCTACACCTTC CASSVDPGQNSYGYTF
TRBJ1-1 few TRBV12-3/TRBV12-4 TRBD1 TGTGCCAGCCGAGGGGGCGACGGGCTATCCGCTTTCTTT CASRGGDGLSAFF
TRBJ2-1 NA TRBV24-1 NA TGTGCCACCAGTGGGACCCCCAGGGGTGAGCAGTTCTTC CATSGTPRGEQFF
TRBJ1-2 NA TRBV10-3 TRBD1 TGTGCCATCAAAGGACAGGGGCCCTATGGCTACACCTTC CAIKGQGPYGYTF
TRBJ1-3 NA TRBV19 TRBD1 TGTGCCAGAAACAATGGGGGGGACAGGGGGCTTATGCACGGAAACACCATATATTTT CARNNGGDRGLMHGNTIYF
TRBJ2-7 once TRBV2 NA TGTGCCAGCACCTGGGGAGCCTACGAGCAGTACTTC CASTWGAYEQYF
TRBJ2-7 NA TRBV5-5 NA TGTGCCAGCAGCTTGAACGCGGCGACCCTTGGACTGAGAGAGCAGTACTTC CASSLNAATLGLREQYF
TRBJ2-3 NA TRBV19 NA TGTGCCAGTAGTCTTTCCTGGAGAGGTACAGATACGCAGTATTTT CASSLSWRGTDTQYF
TRBJ2-3 many TRBV19 TRBD2 TGTGCCAGTAGTATGGGAGCGGGACGACCAGATACGCAGTATTTT CASSMGAGRPDTQYF
TRBJ1-6 NA TRBV4-3 NA TGCGCCAGCAGCCAAGATCCGGAGGGTTGGGGATCACCCCTCCACTTT CASSQDPEGWGSPLHF
TRBJ1-2 NA TRBV29-1 NA TGCAGCGTTGGTCAGGGTGTGGGCTACACCTTC CSVGQGVGYTF
TRBJ1-6 NA TRBV11-3 TRBD1 TGTGCCAGCAGCGTGGGACAGGGGAACTCACCCCTCCACTTT CASSVGQGNSPLHF
TRBJ1-1 NA TRBV7-2 NA TGTGCCAGCACCCCCAGGGTTGGTGAAGCTTTCTTT CASTPRVGEAFF
TRBJ1-5 once TRBV30 NA TGTGCCTGGAGTGTGCCCCTGGGTAGGGAGAATCAGCCCCAGCATTTT CAWSVPLGRENQPQHF
TRBJ2-1 NA TRBV7-2 NA TGTGCCAGCAGCCCCCCCCAGCGGGTCTACAATGAGCAGTTCTTC CASSPPQRVYNEQFF
TRBJ2-1 NA TRBV10-2 TRBD2 TGCGCCAGCAGTGAGTGGAGGGGGAGCGGGACTAGTTTCTTCAATGAGCAGTTCTTC CASSEWRGSGTSFFNEQFF
TRBJ2-7 NA TRBV5-4 NA TGTGCCAGCAGCTTAGACAGCCTGAGCTACGAGCAGTACTTC CASSLDSLSYEQYF
TRBJ2-2 NA TRBV11-3 TRBD2 TGTGCCAGCAGCCCAAGCGGGGTCAACACCGGGGAGCTGTTTTTT CASSPSGVNTGELFF
TRBJ2-2 NA TRBV2 NA TGTGCCAGCCGGGAATTGACTACAGGGGGGGAGCTGTTTTTT CASRELTTGGELFF
TRBJ2-2 NA TRBV7-8 TRBD1 TGTGCCAGCATCCTAAGACCAGGGGGCTTCGGGGTCACCGGGGAGCTGTTTTTT CASILRPGGFGVTGELFF
TRBJ2-7 NA TRBV28 TRBD1 TGTGCCAGCAGTTTACCCGGGACAGGGGCCTACGAGCAGTACTTC CASSLPGTGAYEQYF
TRBJ1-1 few TRBV7-2 NA TGTGCCATGACAGAGTTGAACACTGAAGCTTTCTTT CAMTELNTEAFF
TRBJ2-7 few TRBV5-1 TRBD2 TGCGCCAGCACACCCGGGAGGAGGAGTGGAGTCGATGGGCAGTACTTC CASTPGRRSGVDGQYF
TRBJ2-3 NA TRBV14 NA TGTGCCAGCAGCCAATGGCTAGCTTCCGATACGCAGTATTTT CASSQWLASDTQYF
TRBJ1-1 once TRBV10-3 NA TGTGCCATCAACGAGGGTTGGAACACTGAAGCTTTCTTT CAINEGWNTEAFF